The sequence of this TCR beta chain was determined in a study of blood T cell repertoires in COVID-19. Study-wide context: PBMCs, B-cell-depleted T cells, or T cells were the source of the cDNA or gDNA that made up the material.

In germline, CDR1 is LGHDT, CDR2 YNNKEL (reference sequence). This CDR3 is built from 12 residues. Some clones are missing from TCRdb's copy, which holds only in-frame ones; the method was immunoSEQ multiplex PCR. Here the sample spans about 47,000 clones, about four fifths being singletons. On this clone: An end of the junction differs from the germline gene, which may be a read error.

V gene TRBV3-1 (or the pseudogene TRBV3-2) combines with J gene TRBJ2-3; 12 bases align to TRBD2. Sequences were obtained from peripheral blood. The clonotype was recovered from a man in his sixties with active COVID-19. The CDR3 loop reads CASSQGGLAGLF. The CDR3 bases are TGTGCCAGCAGCCAAGGGGGACTAGCGGGCCTCTTT.